The next 29 T cell receptor beta chains were all read from a single sample in a study of cytomegalovirus exposure and HLA in healthy donors. Both 60 Vbeta primers and 13 Jbeta primers went into the PCR. Sequencing used immunoSEQ multiplex PCR; TCRdb keeps in-frame clones, though not all of them. The table has approximately 160,000 clones, around 75% seen once. The source material was PBMCs. All receptors derive from a human donor in good health.

V and J are TRBV27 and TRBJ2-2; 7 bases agree with TRBD1. The CDR3 totals 15 residues. The junction had 6 bases not matched to a gene; V was cut back by 2 bases and J by 6 bases. Germline CDR1 reads MNHEY; CDR2 reads SMNVEV (reference sequence). CDR3 sequence (DNA): TGTGCCAGCAGTTTAGTCACAGGGGTGTCCGGGGAGCTGTTTTTT. Translation gives CASSLVTGVSGELFF.

This clone was detected once. This chain joins TRBV5-4 and TRBJ2-2; 7 bases match TRBD1. This CDR3 is 15 amino acids long. J lost 0 bases, V lost 2 bases, and 1 base had no gene match. Germline CDR1 SGHNT, CDR2 YYREEE (reference sequence). CDR3 protein: CASSFGTANTGELFF. Here the CDR3 DNA reads TGTGCCAGCAGCTTCGGGACAGCGAACACCGGGGAGCTGTTTTTT. The variable domain in full, completed from reference TRBV5-4 and TRBJ2-2, reads ETGVTQSPTHLIKTRGQQVTLRCSSQSGHNTVSWYQQALGQGPQFIFQYYREEENGRGNFPPRFSGLQFPNYSSELNVNALELDDSALYLCASSFGTANTGELFFGEGSRLTVL.

The chain is built from TRBV5-6 and TRBJ1-2; D unclear. In germline, CDR1 is SGHDT, CDR2 YYEEEE. The CDR3 covers 12 residues. V dropped 4 bases and J dropped 8 bases, with 12 bases sitting between them. The CDR3 protein is CASSRSSRGYTF. DNA for the CDR3: TGTGCCAGCAGCCGTTCTTCGAGAGGCTACACCTTC.

This clone occurred a few times. The V gene is TRBV7-2, the J gene TRBJ2-7, with 11 nucleotides matching TRBD2. The CDR3 consists of 13 residues. V gave up 6 bases and J gave up 6 bases; unmatched junction bases: 4. Germline loops: CDR1 SGHTA, CDR2 FQGNSA. CDR3 protein: CASRTSGGAEQYF. CDR3 coding DNA: TGTGCCAGCAGAACTAGCGGGGGTGCCGAGCAGTACTTC.

The chain recombines TRBV6-6 with TRBJ2-7; D is unclear. Trimming shortened V by 6 bases and J by 3 bases, and 15 bases separated the two germline ends. Germline V gene sequence: CDR1 MNHNY, CDR2 SVGAGI (reference sequence). The CDR3 has 14 residues. CDR3 bases: TGTGCCAGCAGACCCCGCAAGGAGAACTACGAGCAGTACTTC. It codes for CASRPRKENYEQYF.

V is TRBV11-3 and J is TRBJ2-3; D unresolved. The CDR3 runs 14 residues. Trimming left V 2 bases short and J 0 bases short, with 6 bases between. Germline lookup yields CDR1 SGHNT and CDR2 YENEEA. The CDR3: CASSLFLSTDTQYF. For the CDR3, the DNA is TGTGCCAGCAGCTTATTTCTAAGCACAGATACGCAGTATTTT.

J is TRBJ1-2 and V is TRBV9; 10 bases fit TRBD1. Losses at the gene ends were 4 bases for V and 7 bases for J; bases not matched to a gene: 10. Germline loops: CDR1 SGDLS, CDR2 YYNGEE. CDR3 length: 15 residues. This chain's CDR3 is CASSTWTGGIRGYTF. The CDR3 DNA follows: TGTGCCAGCAGCACATGGACAGGGGGGATTCGTGGCTACACCTTC. Complete variable domain (other parts from reference TRBV9 and TRBJ1-2): DSGVTQTPKHLITATGQRVTLRCSPRSGDLSVYWYQQSLDQGLQFLIQYYNGEERAKGNILERFSAQQFPDLHSELNLSSLELGDSALYFCASSTWTGGIRGYTFGSGTRLTVV.

This clone occurred a few times. The chain carries TRBV19 and TRBJ2-7, with a tentative D call TRBD1 (5 bases). Germline values: CDR1 LNHDA, CDR2 SQIVND (reference sequence). The CDR3 runs to 15 residues. The V end was cut by 4 bases, the J end by 5 bases, with 18 bases between. The CDR3 loop is CASSTLFQTGHEQYF. The CDR3 nucleotides read TGTGCCAGTAGTACTCTTTTTCAAACAGGTCACGAGCAGTACTTC.

The chain couples TRBV7-8 to TRBJ1-6; no reliable D call. Per the germline V gene, CDR1 is SGHVS and CDR2 is FQNEAQ. V lost 3 bases, J lost 7 bases, and 13 bases lay in between. CDR3 length: 15 residues. CDR3: CASSFAPQPNSPLHF. In DNA form, the CDR3 reads TGTGCCAGCAGCTTCGCACCACAGCCAAATTCACCCCTCCACTTT.

The chain recombines TRBV7-3 with TRBJ2-7; D might be TRBD2 (6 bases). CDR3 length equals 16 residues. V shed 5 bases and J shed 5 bases, with 22 bases lying between them. The germline V gene has CDR1 SGHTA and CDR2 FQGTGA. The CDR3 sequence is CASSPRGGAENHEQYF. For the CDR3, the DNA is TGTGCCAGCAGCCCCCGCGGAGGGGCGGAGAACCACGAGCAGTACTTC.

The V and J genes are TRBV4-1 and TRBJ2-5; 8 bases align to TRBD1. With the DNA end fitting TRBJ2-7 better, the J assignment may be wrong. CDR1 is MGHRA, CDR2 YSYEKL, per germline. The CDR3 length is 15 residues. The CDR3 DNA reads as TGCGCCAGCAGCCAAGACGGACAGGGATCCTACGAGCAGTACTTC. As protein: CASSQDGQGSYEQYF.

The chain is built from TRBV4-1 and TRBJ1-2; 9 nucleotides line up with TRBD1. V trimming: 1 base; J trimming: 4 bases; junction bases outside the gene matches: 4. Germline CDR1 and CDR2: MGHRA and YSYEKL. The CDR3 extends over 15 amino acids. This CDR3 is CASSQGGQGGYGYTF. The CDR3 region has the DNA TGCGCCAGCAGCCAAGGGGGACAGGGTGGCTATGGCTACACCTTC.

CDR3 loop: CASSQTSGSYNEQFF. DNA for the CDR3: TGTGCCAGCAGCCAGACTAGCGGCTCCTACAATGAGCAGTTCTTC. This rearrangement joins TRBV7-6 to TRBJ2-1; 9 nucleotides match TRBD2. Germline V gives CDR1 SGHVS, CDR2 FNYEAQ. V was pared by 5 bases and J by 0 bases, with 2 bases of the junction left unmatched. The CDR3 totals 15 residues.

V and J are TRBV6-5 and TRBJ2-1, with D possibly being TRBD2 (5 bases). The CDR3 sequence is 15 residues long. Germline CDR1 is MNHEY and CDR2 is SVGAGI. V shed 0 bases and J shed 0 bases, with 6 bases lying between them. The CDR3 loop is CASSYSGDSYNEQFF. Here the CDR3 DNA reads TGTGCCAGCAGTTACTCCGGGGACTCCTACAATGAGCAGTTCTTC.

The V call is TRBV4-3, the J call TRBJ2-7, with 10 bases that match TRBD1. Germline V gene sequence: CDR1 LGHNA, CDR2 YSLEER. Trimming removed 3 bases from V and 2 bases from J; junction bases left unmatched: 4. The CDR3 is made up of 15 amino acids. This chain's CDR3 is CASSQGDRGTYEQYF. The CDR3 DNA sequence: TGCGCCAGCAGCCAGGGGGACAGGGGAACCTACGAGCAGTACTTC.

V is TRBV7-3 and J is TRBJ2-3, with 7 bases identical to TRBD2. Germline CDR1 reads SGHTA; CDR2 reads FQGTGA. The CDR3 is 15 amino acids. Trimming at V came to 1 base and at J to 0 bases, leaving 1 base not matched to a gene. The CDR3 is CASSLRGLSTDTQYF. The CDR3 nucleotides are TGTGCCAGCAGCTTAAGGGGACTAAGCACAGATACGCAGTATTTT.

The chain uses TRBV13 and TRBJ2-5; TRBD2 agrees at 13 bases. The CDR3 totals 14 residues. Trimming cost V 5 bases and J 5 bases; bases outside gene matches: 2. Germline values: CDR1 PRHDT, CDR2 FYEKMQ (reference sequence). The CDR3, as DNA: TGTGCCAGCAGCGCGGGACTAGCGGGGGAGACCCAGTACTTC. Amino acids: CASSAGLAGETQYF. Complete variable domain (other parts from reference TRBV13 and TRBJ2-5): AAGVIQSPRHLIKEKRETATLKCYPIPRHDTVYWYQQGPGQDPQFLISFYEKMQSDKGSIPDRFSAQQFSDYHSELNMSSLELGDSALYFCASSAGLAGETQYFGPGTRLLVL.

The chain combines TRBV27 with TRBJ2-1; D not certain. Trimming removed 6 bases from V and 6 bases from J, with 6 bases in between. The CDR3 spans 11 residues. In germline, CDR1 is MNHEY, CDR2 SMNVEV (reference sequence). The CDR3 bases are TGTGCCAGCAGGGCGGCCAATGAGCAGTTCTTC. Its protein is CASRAANEQFF.

This clone was seen once. The V call is TRBV19, the J call TRBJ2-1, with D possibly TRBD2 on 5 matching bases. The V gene lost 3 bases and the J gene lost 6 bases, with 15 bases spanning the gap. Germline assignment: CDR1 LNHDA and CDR2 SQIVND (reference sequence). The CDR3 runs to 15 residues. CDR3 residues: CASSIRGEDINEQFF. The CDR3 DNA reads as TGTGCCAGTAGTATTCGGGGAGAGGATATCAATGAGCAGTTCTTC.

The rearrangement uses TRBV15 and TRBJ2-2, with 9 positions matching TRBD1. This CDR3 comprises 14 residues. Germline V gene sequence: CDR1 LNHNV, CDR2 YYDKDF (reference sequence). Unmatched junction bases numbered 5, after V lost 8 bases and J lost 4 bases. CDR3 protein: CATPPGQGTGELFF. CDR3 nucleotides: TGTGCCACCCCCCCGGGACAGGGCACCGGGGAGCTGTTTTTT.

The chain is built from TRBV4-1 and TRBJ2-3, with TRBD2 identical over 11 bases. The CDR3 length is 17 residues. After removal of 3 bases from V and 2 bases from J, the junction contained 7 bases not matched to a gene. The germline gives CDR1 MGHRA, CDR2 YSYEKL. The CDR3 DNA follows: TGCGCCAGCAGCCACCAAATAGCGGGGGGGAACACAGATACGCAGTATTTT. Its translation is CASSHQIAGGNTDTQYF.

In this sample, this clone turned up once. The V call is TRBV9, the J call TRBJ2-1, with a weak D call TRBD1 (5 bases). Deletions cut 4 bases from V and 1 base from J, with 21 bases between. The CDR3 is made up of 18 amino acids. Per germline, CDR1 SGDLS and CDR2 YYNGEE. CDR3 in amino acids: CASSKRPPPGLSYNEQFF. The CDR3 bases are TGTGCCAGCAGCAAAAGACCCCCCCCAGGGTTGTCCTACAATGAGCAGTTCTTC.

This clone showed up just once. The chain employs TRBV11-3 and TRBJ2-7, with 9 bases identical to TRBD1. With V trimmed by 2 bases and J by 3 bases, 2 bases remained unmatched. This CDR3 spans 14 amino acids. In germline, CDR1 is SGHNT, CDR2 YENEEA. The CDR3 spells CASSLQGQGYEQYF. In nucleotides, the CDR3 is TGTGCCAGCAGCTTACAGGGACAGGGCTACGAGCAGTACTTC.

The chain is built from TRBV6-5 and TRBJ2-3, with 8 bases lining up with TRBD1. Looked up from germline, CDR1 is MNHEY and CDR2 is SVGAGI. With V trimmed by 5 bases and J by 0 bases, 4 bases remained unmatched. The CDR3 extends over 15 amino acids. The DNA of the CDR3 is TGTGCCAGCAGTCAAGACAGGGGTAGCACAGATACGCAGTATTTT. Protein: CASSQDRGSTDTQYF.

The CDR3 loop is CASRGGLAGGYNEQFF. DNA for the CDR3: TGTGCCAGCAGGGGCGGACTAGCGGGGGGATACAATGAGCAGTTCTTC. The rearrangement links TRBV5-4 to TRBJ2-1, with 14 bases lining up with TRBD2. With 5 bases clipped from V and 4 bases from J, the junction kept 5 bases outside the gene matches. Germline values: CDR1 SGHNT, CDR2 YYREEE (reference sequence). This CDR3 region has 16 residues.

The chain links TRBV7-2 to TRBJ2-5; tentative D call: TRBD1 (6 bases). TRBJ2-7 matches the DNA end more closely, so the J call is doubtful. This CDR3 is 13 amino acids long. The germline V gene encodes CDR1 SGHTA and CDR2 FQGNSA. CDR3: CASSLATGSEQYF. DNA of the CDR3: TGTGCCAGCAGCTTAGCTACAGGGAGCGAGCAGTACTTC.

The chain has TRBV11-2 and TRBJ2-1; 10 bases fit TRBD1. The CDR3 sequence is 13 residues long. CDR1 SGHAT and CDR2 FQNNGV come from the germline V gene. J gave up 10 bases and V 3 bases, and 3 bases lay outside the gene matches. The CDR3 DNA reads as TGTGCCAGCAGCTTCCGGGACAGGGGAGAGCAGTTCTTC. Its translation: CASSFRDRGEQFF. Drawing the rest from reference TRBV11-2 and TRBJ2-1, the complete variable domain is EAGVAQSPRYKIIEKRQSVAFWCNPISGHATLYWYQQILGQGPKLLIQFQNNGVVDDSQLPKDRFSAERLKGVDSTLKIQPAKLEDSAVYLCASSFRDRGEQFFGPGTRLTVL.

This chain connects TRBV9 to TRBJ2-3; the match to TRBD2 covers 11 bases. Germline V gene lookup returns CDR1 SGDLS and CDR2 YYNGEE. Trimming removed 0 bases from V and 2 bases from J; junction bases left unmatched: 11. This CDR3 region has 19 residues. CDR3 in amino acids: CASSVGLGLAGGNTDTQYF. The CDR3 region has the DNA TGTGCCAGCAGCGTAGGGTTGGGCCTAGCGGGGGGTAACACAGATACGCAGTATTTT.

There are a few counts of this clone. The chain joins TRBV4-1 to TRBJ1-5; possibly TRBD1 for D (6 bases). V was shortened by 2 bases and J by 7 bases, with 18 bases between the two germline ends. Germline CDR1 MGHRA, CDR2 YSYEKL. The CDR3 contains 16 residues. CDR3 loop: CASSQPTTGKGQPQHF. In nucleotides, the CDR3 is TGCGCCAGCAGCCAACCGACTACAGGGAAGGGCCAGCCCCAGCATTTT.